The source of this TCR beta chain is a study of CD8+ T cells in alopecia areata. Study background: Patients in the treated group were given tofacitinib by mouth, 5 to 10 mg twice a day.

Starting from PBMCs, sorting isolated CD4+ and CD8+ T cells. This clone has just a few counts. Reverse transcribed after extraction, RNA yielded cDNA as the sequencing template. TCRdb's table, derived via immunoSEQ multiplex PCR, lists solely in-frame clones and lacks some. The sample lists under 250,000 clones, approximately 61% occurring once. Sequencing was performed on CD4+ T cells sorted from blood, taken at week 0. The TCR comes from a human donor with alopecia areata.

DNA of the CDR3: TGTGCCGCAAAGACAGGGGGCAATCAGCCCCAGCATTTT. Encoded protein: CAAKTGGNQPQHF. The chain recombines TRBV19 with TRBJ1-5, with 8 bases fitting TRBD1. The CDR3 contains 13 residues. The trim removed 11 bases at V and 2 bases at J, leaving 5 bases unmatched. CDR1 is LNHDA and CDR2 is SQIVND in the germline V gene (reference sequence).